The 20 T cell receptor beta chains below come from one sample, sequenced in a study of shared clonotypes between healthy human individuals. Sequencing was performed with immunoSEQ multiplex PCR; in TCRdb, only in-frame clones are kept and a portion is missing. This table has about 1.1 million clones, 60% to 80% appearing once. The sequenced sample was memory CD4+ T cells from PBMCs. The sample's subset: CD45RA-negative fraction. Every receptor here comes from a man younger than 35 in good health. Some clones in this sample may be carry-over from other donors' samples.

J is TRBJ2-1 and V is TRBV12-5, with D perhaps matching TRBD1 (5 bases). Germline lookup yields CDR1 LGHNT and CDR2 FRNRAP. V shed 5 bases and J shed 3 bases, with 14 bases lying between them. There are 15 residues in the CDR3. This CDR3 reads CASGKTGLGYNEQFF. The CDR3 DNA follows: TGTGCTAGTGGTAAAACAGGCCTGGGCTACAATGAGCAGTTCTTC.

The genes are TRBV15 and TRBJ2-7; possibly TRBD2 for D (5 bases). This CDR3 spans 15 amino acids. V lost 3 bases, J lost 2 bases, and 14 bases lay in between. The germline CDR1 and CDR2 sequences are LNHNV and YYDKDF (reference sequence). The chain's CDR3 is CATSRVRTGTYEQYF. The CDR3 region has the DNA TGTGCCACCAGCAGGGTCCGGACGGGAACCTACGAGCAGTACTTC.

The chain recombines TRBV4-2 with TRBJ1-2; 8 bases agree with TRBD1. CDR1 is LGHNA, CDR2 YNFKEQ, per germline. The CDR3 runs to 16 residues. V dropped 1 base and J dropped 2; count of bases not matched to a gene: 6. Here the CDR3 reads CASSQGQRTGNYGYTF. CDR3 coding DNA: TGTGCCAGCAGCCAAGGTCAGCGGACAGGGAACTATGGCTACACCTTC.

This clone was picked up one time. The chain couples TRBV28 to TRBJ1-2; D unresolved. V was pared by 7 bases and J by 5 bases, with 17 bases between. The germline gives CDR1 MDHEN, CDR2 SYDVKM. The CDR3 loop spans 14 amino acids. This CDR3 reads CASTRTPKNYGYTF. The CDR3 nucleotides read TGTGCCAGCACAAGGACCCCCAAAAATTATGGCTACACCTTC.

This rearrangement joins TRBV6-6 to TRBJ2-6, with no clear D. V was trimmed by 2 bases and J by 4 bases, leaving 9 bases between them. The CDR3 is made up of 15 amino acids. The germline gives CDR1 MNHNY, CDR2 SVGAGI (reference sequence). CDR3 loop: CASSYGEAGANVLTF. Written as DNA, the CDR3 is TGTGCCAGCAGTTACGGGGAAGCCGGGGCCAACGTCCTGACTTTC.

The chain employs TRBV27 and TRBJ2-1, with 7 positions matching TRBD1. Germline trimming cut 8 bases from V and 3 bases from J; bases unmatched to any gene: 7. There are 14 residues in the CDR3. CDR1 is MNHEY, CDR2 SMNVEV, per germline (reference sequence). CDR3 sequence reads: CASRRTGRYNEQFF. In DNA, the CDR3 is TGTGCCAGCCGACGGACAGGACGCTACAATGAGCAGTTCTTC.

Turning to this clone: Other DNA sequences in this specimen translate into the identical CDR3. The chain uses TRBV27 and TRBJ1-2; 7 nucleotides agree with TRBD1. Germline CDR1 MNHEY, CDR2 SMNVEV (reference sequence). The CDR3 loop spans 13 amino acids. Trimming removed 5 bases from V and 4 bases from J; junction bases left unmatched: 4. CDR3 sequence reads: CASSLGGGYGYTF. The CDR3 DNA reads as TGTGCCAGCAGTCTAGGGGGCGGCTATGGCTACACCTTC.

This clone was detected only a few times. This chain links TRBV10-1 with TRBJ1-1, with 8 nucleotides matching TRBD1. The CDR3 loop spans 13 amino acids. Germline-derived CDR1 and CDR2 are WNHNN and SYGVQD (reference sequence). The J segment lost 5 bases and the V segment lost 6 bases, leaving 5 bases of the junction unmatched. The DNA for the CDR3 is TGCGCCAGCAGACAGGGGGTAGTAACTGAAGCTTTCTTT. Protein product: CASRQGVVTEAFF.

The chain is built from TRBV4-1 and TRBJ2-3; 16 bases are a match to TRBD2. There are 19 residues in the CDR3. From germline, CDR1 is MGHRA and CDR2 YSYEKL. V dropped 1 base and J dropped 2; count of bases not matched to a gene: 6. CDR3 region: CASSQGGTSGRALTDTQYF. In nucleotides, the CDR3 is TGCGCCAGCAGCCAAGGGGGGACTAGCGGGAGGGCCCTCACAGATACGCAGTATTTT.

This clone was counted a few times. The sample contains more than one DNA sequence encoding this CDR3. The V call is TRBV6-5, the J call TRBJ2-7; D ambiguous. Germline values: CDR1 MNHEY, CDR2 SVGAGI. The CDR3 consists of 12 residues. Between the trimmed V and J ends, which lost 4 bases and 1 base, there was a span of 5 bases. The CDR3 DNA reads as TGTGCCAGCAGTTCTACATCCTACGAGCAGTACTTC. As protein: CASSSTSYEQYF.

The V gene is TRBV7-9, the J gene TRBJ1-1; D gene uncertain. V gave up 5 bases and J gave up 0 bases, with 13 bases separating them. This CDR3 is 15 amino acids long. Germline-derived CDR1 and CDR2 are SEHNR and FQNEAQ (reference sequence). The CDR3 bases are TGTGCCAGCAGCCGTACAGCGCCCCTGAACACTGAAGCTTTCTTT. As protein: CASSRTAPLNTEAFF. Using reference TRBV7-9 and TRBJ1-1 for the parts outside the CDR3, the full variable domain is DTGVSQNPRHKITKRGQNVTFRCDPISEHNRLYWYRQTLGQGPEFLTYFQNEAQLEKSRLLSDRFSAERPKGSFSTLEIQRTEQGDSAMYLCASSRTAPLNTEAFFGQGTRLTVV.

This chain connects TRBV5-1 to TRBJ2-7; perhaps TRBD1 as D (5 bases). V was cut by 1 base and J by 2 bases, with 13 bases left in between. This CDR3 has 15 amino acids. Germline lookup yields CDR1 SGHRS and CDR2 YFSETQ. The CDR3 DNA follows: TGCGCCAGCAGCTTGATGGACACCAGCGCCTACGAGCAGTACTTC. This gives the protein CASSLMDTSAYEQYF.

In this sample, this clone turned up many times. V and J are TRBV28 and TRBJ1-1, with D possibly being TRBD1 (6 bases). Deletions cut 7 bases from V and 1 base from J, with 10 bases between. The CDR3 loop spans 13 amino acids. Germline CDR1 is MDHEN and CDR2 is SYDVKM. CDR3 coding DNA: TGTGCCAGCACCTGGGGGGCGAACACTGAAGCTTTCTTT. Protein sequence: CASTWGANTEAFF.

The V and J genes are TRBV5-1 and TRBJ1-5; possibly TRBD1 for D (5 bases). The V end was cut by 0 bases, the J end by 6 bases, with 13 bases between. The CDR3 has 15 residues. Germline assignment: CDR1 SGHRS and CDR2 YFSETQ. In nucleotides, the CDR3 is TGCGCCAGCAGCTTGGTCTCGGGGGTTGGTCAGCCCCAGCATTTT. The encoded protein is CASSLVSGVGQPQHF.

In this sample, this clone turned up once. The chain joins TRBV4-1 to TRBJ2-1; TRBD2 might be the D (6 bases). Trimming cost V 4 bases and J 3 bases, with 16 bases left between them. The CDR3 consists of 16 residues. The V gene's germline CDR1 is MGHRA and CDR2 YSYEKL. DNA of the CDR3: TGCGCCAGCAGCCCGCTACTAGCCTCAGTCTACAATGAGCAGTTCTTC. It is translated as CASSPLLASVYNEQFF.

The sample holds many counts of this clone. V gene TRBV7-2 combines with J gene TRBJ2-2; 13 bases match TRBD2. Germline assignment: CDR1 SGHTA and CDR2 FQGNSA. This CDR3 has 15 amino acids. V shed 6 bases and J 6 bases; nucleotides not matched to a gene: 4. The CDR3 DNA reads TGTGCCAGCAGACGGACTAGCGGGAGCCCCGGGGAGCTGTTTTTT. It specifies CASRRTSGSPGELFF.

The chain has TRBV2 and TRBJ2-2; a possible D gene is TRBD1 (6 bases). V lost 4 bases to trimming and J lost 2 bases, with 14 bases between them. The CDR3 is 16 residues long. The germline CDR1 and CDR2 sequences are SNHLY and FYNNEI. The CDR3 coding sequence is TGTGCCAGCAGTGTGGGGGCAGGGCCTAACACCGGGGAGCTGTTTTTT. This codes for CASSVGAGPNTGELFF.

J is TRBJ1-1 and V is TRBV5-6; TRBD1 is a possible D gene (5 bases). Germline CDR1 and CDR2: SGHDT and YYEEEE. V lost 3 bases, J lost 5 bases, and 14 bases lay in between. This CDR3 is 14 amino acids long. The CDR3 sequence: CASSSVGARTEAFF. In DNA, the CDR3 is TGTGCCAGCAGCTCTGTCGGGGCTCGGACTGAAGCTTTCTTT.

The J gene is TRBJ1-1, the V gene TRBV10-3; perhaps TRBD1 as D (6 bases). CDR3 length equals 13 residues. V lost 2 bases, J lost 11 bases, and 15 bases lay in between. Germline CDR1 ENHRY, CDR2 SYGVKD. In nucleotides, the CDR3 is TGTGCCATCAGTGAGCCACCCCCAGGGGTCGCTTTCTTT. This translates into CAISEPPPGVAFF.

The CDR3 DNA is TGTGCCAGCAGGCCGGGACAGGGGGCAAGGGAGCAGTACTTC. It is translated as CASRPGQGAREQYF. The gene calls are TRBV21-1 and TRBJ2-7; the listed D gene, TRBD1, was not tested against the DNA. TRBV21-1 corresponds to a pseudogene. The CDR3 contains 14 residues.